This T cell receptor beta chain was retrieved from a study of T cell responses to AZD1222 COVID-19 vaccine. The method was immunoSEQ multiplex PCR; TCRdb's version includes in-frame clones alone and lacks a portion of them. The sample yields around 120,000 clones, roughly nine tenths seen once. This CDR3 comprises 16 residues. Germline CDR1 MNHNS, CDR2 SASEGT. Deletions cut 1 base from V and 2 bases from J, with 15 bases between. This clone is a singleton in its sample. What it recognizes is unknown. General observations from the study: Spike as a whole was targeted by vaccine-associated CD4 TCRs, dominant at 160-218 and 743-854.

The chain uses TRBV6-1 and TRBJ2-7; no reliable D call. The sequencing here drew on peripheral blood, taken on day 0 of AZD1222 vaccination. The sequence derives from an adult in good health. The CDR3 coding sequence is TGTGCCAGCAGTGAAGAGGGTTTTGGCAGGACCTACGAGCAGTACTTC. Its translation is CASSEEGFGRTYEQYF.